What follows describes a single T cell receptor (beta chain). The sample belongs to a study of CD8+CD57+ T cells in acquired aplastic anemia. V lost 7 bases to trimming and J lost 5 bases; unmatched junction nucleotides: 7. Germline CDR1 reads SGHAT; CDR2 reads FQDESV (reference sequence). This CDR3 has 14 residues. Genomic DNA templated the TCR beta VDJ and CDR3 profiling. TCRdb analysed the reads with MiXCR anew, one entry per CDR3 protein. The data hold 150,000 to 200,000 distinct CDR3 sequences, with approximately 48% observed a single time. Sequenced patients had shown CD8+CD57+ cell expansion by flow cytometry.

J is TRBJ2-1 and V is TRBV11-1; 8 bases agree with TRBD2. Sequencing was performed on sorted CD4+, CD8+, or CD8+CD57+ T cells (not recorded which) from PBMCs. The clonotype originates from a human donor with aplastic anemia. CDR3 in DNA: TGTGCCAGCAAGACCGGGAGGGCCGACAATGAGCAGTTCTTC. It translates to CASKTGRADNEQFF.